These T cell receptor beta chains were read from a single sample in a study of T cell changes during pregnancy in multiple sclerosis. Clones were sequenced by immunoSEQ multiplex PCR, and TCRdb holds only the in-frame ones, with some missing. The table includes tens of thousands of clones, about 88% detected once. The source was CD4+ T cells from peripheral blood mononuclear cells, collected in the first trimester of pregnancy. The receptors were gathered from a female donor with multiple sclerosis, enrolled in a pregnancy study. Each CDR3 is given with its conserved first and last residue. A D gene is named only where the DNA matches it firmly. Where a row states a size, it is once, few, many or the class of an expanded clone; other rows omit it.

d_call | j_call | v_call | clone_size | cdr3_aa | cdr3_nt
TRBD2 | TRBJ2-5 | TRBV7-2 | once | CASSGTSGSETQYF | TGTGCCAGCAGTGGGACTAGCGGCTCGGAGACCCAGTACTTC
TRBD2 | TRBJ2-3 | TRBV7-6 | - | CASGGLAEDTNTQYF | TGTGCCAGCGGCGGACTAGCGGAGGACACAAATACGCAGTATTTT
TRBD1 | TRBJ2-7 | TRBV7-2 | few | CASSLAGQYEQYF | TGTGCCAGCAGCTTAGCGGGACAGTACGAGCAGTACTTC
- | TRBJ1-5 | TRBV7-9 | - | CASSWGGEAQHF | TGTGCCAGCAGCTGGGGGGGCGAGGCCCAGCATTTT
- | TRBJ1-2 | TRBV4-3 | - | CASSQGPGQINYGYTF | TGCGCCAGCAGCCAAGGCCCCGGACAGATTAACTATGGCTACACCTTC
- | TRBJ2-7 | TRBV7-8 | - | CASQGGEGMYEQYF | TGTGCCAGCCAGGGGGGAGAGGGGATGTACGAGCAGTACTTC
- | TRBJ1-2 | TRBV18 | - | CASSPERIYGYTF | TGTGCCAGCTCACCAGAGAGGATTTATGGCTACACCTTC
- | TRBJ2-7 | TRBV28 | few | CASSLLSYEQYF | TGTGCCAGCAGTTTACTCTCCTACGAGCAGTACTTC
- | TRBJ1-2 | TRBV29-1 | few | CSVGEGYTF | TGCAGCGTTGGTGAGGGCTACACCTTC
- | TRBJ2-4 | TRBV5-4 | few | CASSGLAKNIQYF | TGTGCCAGCAGTGGACTAGCCAAAAACATTCAGTACTTC
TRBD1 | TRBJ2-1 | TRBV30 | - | CAWPDYTGAPYNEQFF | TGTGCCTGGCCCGACTATACAGGGGCCCCTTACAATGAGCAGTTCTTC
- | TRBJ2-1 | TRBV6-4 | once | CASSDGMGTNEQFF | TGTGCCAGCAGTGACGGTATGGGGACTAATGAGCAGTTCTTC
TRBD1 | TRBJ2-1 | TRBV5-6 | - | CASSEQGQGVYEQFF | TGTGCCAGCAGCGAACAGGGACAGGGGGTGTATGAGCAGTTCTTC
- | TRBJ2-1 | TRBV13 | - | CASSFEGRGGYNEQFF | TGTGCCAGCAGCTTTGAAGGGAGGGGGGGTTACAATGAGCAGTTCTTC
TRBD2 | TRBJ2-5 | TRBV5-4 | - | CASSRAGGGETQYF | TGTGCCAGCAGTCGAGCTGGGGGGGGAGAGACCCAGTACTTC
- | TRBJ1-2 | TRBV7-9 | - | CATPLQGRPGYTF | TGTGCCACCCCCCTCCAGGGGCGACCTGGCTACACCTTC
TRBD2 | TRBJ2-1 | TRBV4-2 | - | CASSQDPLAAYNEQFF | TGTGCCAGCAGCCAAGATCCCCTAGCGGCCTACAATGAGCAGTTCTTC
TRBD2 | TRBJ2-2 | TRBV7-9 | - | CASSFGAGFYTGELFF | TGTGCCAGCAGCTTTGGAGCGGGATTTTACACCGGGGAGCTGTTTTTT
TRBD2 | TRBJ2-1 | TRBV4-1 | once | CASSQARLAGPTEKQFF | TGCGCCAGCAGCCAAGCTCGACTAGCGGGACCAACAGAGAAGCAGTTCTTC
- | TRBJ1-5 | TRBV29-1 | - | CSVVAGSGNQPQHF | TGCAGCGTTGTGGCGGGGTCGGGGAATCAGCCCCAGCATTTT
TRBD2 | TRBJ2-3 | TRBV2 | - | CASKQRETDTQYF | TGTGCCAGCAAGCAGCGGGAAACAGATACGCAGTATTTT
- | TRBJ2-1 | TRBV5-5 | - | CASSLGSGDYNEQFF | TGTGCCAGCAGCTTGGGTAGCGGCGACTACAATGAGCAGTTCTTC
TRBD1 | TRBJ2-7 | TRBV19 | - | CASSIARTGSYEQYF | TGTGCCAGTAGTATAGCCCGGACAGGGTCCTACGAGCAGTACTTC
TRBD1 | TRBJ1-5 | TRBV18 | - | CASSPLGTGVGQPQHF | TGTGCCAGCTCACCACTTGGGACAGGGGTGGGTCAGCCCCAGCATTTT
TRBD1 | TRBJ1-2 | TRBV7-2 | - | CASTGDRGQYGYTF | TGTGCCAGCACCGGGGACAGGGGGCAGTATGGCTACACCTTC
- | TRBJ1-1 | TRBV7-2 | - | CASSLFGQSEAFF | TGTGCCAGCAGCTTGTTTGGACAGTCTGAAGCTTTCTTT
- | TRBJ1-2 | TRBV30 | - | CAWRTMGLSYTF | TGTGCCTGGAGAACAATGGGGCTCTCCTACACCTTC
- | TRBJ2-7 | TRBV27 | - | CASSSQARAPSYEQYF | TGTGCCAGCAGTTCCCAAGCGAGGGCCCCCTCCTACGAGCAGTACTTC
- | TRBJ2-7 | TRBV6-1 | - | CASRSSGTSEQYF | TGTGCCAGTCGGTCTTCCGGGACATCCGAGCAGTACTTC
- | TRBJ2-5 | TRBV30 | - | CAWSVYGGIQETQYF | TGTGCCTGGAGCGTATACGGAGGGATCCAAGAGACCCAGTACTTC
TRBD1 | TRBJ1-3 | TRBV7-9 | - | CASSRARGLTGNTIYF | TGTGCCAGCAGCCGCGCCAGGGGGCTTACTGGAAACACCATATATTTT
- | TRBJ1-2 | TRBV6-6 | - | CASTQWGGAGYGYTF | TGTGCCAGCACTCAATGGGGTGGTGCGGGATATGGCTACACCTTC
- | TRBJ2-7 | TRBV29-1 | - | CSVLTGTLNEQYF | TGCAGCGTTCTCACCGGGACACTGAACGAGCAGTACTTC
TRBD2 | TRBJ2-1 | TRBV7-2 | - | CASMEREAPYNEQFF | TGTGCCAGCATGGAGCGGGAGGCCCCCTACAATGAGCAGTTCTTC
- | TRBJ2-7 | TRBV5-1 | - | CASRYGTDGRGQYF | TGCGCCAGCAGATACGGGACTGACGGTCGGGGGCAGTACTTC
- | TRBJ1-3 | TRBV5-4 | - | CASRTQGSGNTIYF | TGTGCCAGCAGAACCCAGGGGTCAGGAAACACCATATATTTT
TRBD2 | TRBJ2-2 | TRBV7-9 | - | CAAIGGLAGTTGELFF | TGTGCCGCGATCGGCGGGCTAGCGGGAACCACCGGGGAGCTGTTTTTT
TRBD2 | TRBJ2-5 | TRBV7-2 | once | CASSLGLGRNF | TGTGCCAGCAGCCTGGGACTAGGACGAAACTTC
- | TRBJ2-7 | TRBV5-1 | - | CASRTDSVTYEQYF | TGCGCCAGCAGGACCGACAGCGTCACCTACGAGCAGTACTTC
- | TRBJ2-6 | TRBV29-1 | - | CSVAVRAEGANVLTF | TGCAGCGTTGCTGTCAGGGCAGAAGGGGCCAACGTCCTGACTTTC
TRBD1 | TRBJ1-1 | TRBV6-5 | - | CASSSRRGADEAFF | TGTGCCAGCAGTTCGCGCAGGGGGGCGGATGAAGCTTTCTTT
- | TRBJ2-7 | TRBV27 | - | CASSLTRQIKFSYEQYF | TGTGCCAGCAGTTTAACGAGACAGATCAAATTCTCCTACGAGCAGTACTTC
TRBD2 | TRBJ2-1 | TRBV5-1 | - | CASSLLAGGPPTFDEQFF | TGCGCCAGCAGCCTACTAGCGGGAGGGCCCCCTACCTTCGATGAGCAGTTCTTC
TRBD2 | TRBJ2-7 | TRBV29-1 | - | CSVEGLAGVINYEQYF | TGCAGCGTTGAGGGACTAGCGGGAGTTATTAACTACGAGCAGTACTTC
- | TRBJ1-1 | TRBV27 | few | CASRPHRVGNTEAFF | TGTGCCAGCAGGCCTCACAGGGTCGGTAACACTGAAGCTTTCTTT
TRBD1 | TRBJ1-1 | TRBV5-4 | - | CASSLGGQMNTEAFF | TGTGCCAGCAGCTTGGGGGGACAGATGAACACTGAAGCTTTCTTT
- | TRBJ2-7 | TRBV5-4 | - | CASSLAGASGNEQYF | TGTGCCAGCAGCTTGGCAGGGGCCAGTGGAAACGAGCAGTACTTC
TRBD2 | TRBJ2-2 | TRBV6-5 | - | CASSSGLAGTGELFF | TGTGCCAGCAGCTCGGGACTAGCGGGAACCGGGGAGCTGTTTTTT
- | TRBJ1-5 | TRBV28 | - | CASRPWGDSNQPQHF | TGTGCCAGCAGGCCTTGGGGGGACAGCAATCAGCCCCAGCATTTT
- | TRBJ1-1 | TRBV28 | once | CASSWSGRGNTEAFF | TGTGCCAGCAGTTGGTCAGGACGGGGGAACACTGAAGCTTTCTTT